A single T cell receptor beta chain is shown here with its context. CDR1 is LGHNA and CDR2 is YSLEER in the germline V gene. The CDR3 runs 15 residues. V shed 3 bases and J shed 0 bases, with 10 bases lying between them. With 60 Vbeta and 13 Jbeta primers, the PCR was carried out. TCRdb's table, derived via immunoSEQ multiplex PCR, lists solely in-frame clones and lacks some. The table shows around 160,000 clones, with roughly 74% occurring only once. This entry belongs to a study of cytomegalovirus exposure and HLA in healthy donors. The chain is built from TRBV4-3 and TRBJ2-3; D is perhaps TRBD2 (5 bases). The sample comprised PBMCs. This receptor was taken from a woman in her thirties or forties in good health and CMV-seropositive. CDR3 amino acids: CASSQRGGSTDTQYF. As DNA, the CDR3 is TGCGCCAGCAGCCAGCGAGGCGGGAGCACAGATACGCAGTATTTT.